This TCR beta chain emerged from a study of T-cell reconstitution after alpha-beta-depleted transplantation in children. The CDR3 is 17 residues long. The V end was cut by 5 bases, the J end by 0 bases, with 20 bases between. Germline loops: CDR1 MNHEY, CDR2 SVGEGT. This clonotype was found many times. Unique molecular identifiers were incorporated into the prepared TCRbeta library. TCRdb independently ran MiXCR on the PCR reads; one entry per CDR3 protein. The sample records roughly 220,000 distinct CDR3 sequences, around 12% being singletons. The chain employs TRBV6-2 or TRBV6-3 and TRBJ2-7; a weak D match, TRBD2 (6 bases). This clonotype was sampled from a human donor who donated a stem cell graft to a child with acute lymphoblastic leukemia. Sequenced here: PBMCs from the stem cell graft donor, sampled from the stem cell graft. Written as DNA, the CDR3 is TGTGCCAGCAGTCCCATGGGATTTGCGGGGAACTCCTACGAGCAGTACTTC. Protein product: CASSPMGFAGNSYEQYF.